This T cell receptor (beta chain) emerged from a study of T cells in tumors after PD-1 blockade (dated by TCRdb to the late 2010s). At the level of the whole study: Patients with prior checkpoint blockade, systemic immunosuppressant use, or recent radiotherapy or other anti-cancer therapy within 4 weeks were excluded. RECIST version 1.1 was the standard used to evaluate clinical response. Ongoing daily vismodegib 150 mg was also given to a subset of patients during anti-PD-1 treatment. Using site-matched tumors from BCC or SCC patients sampled before and after anti-PD-1 therapy, the study carried out paired single-cell RNA and TCR sequencing. Pembrolizumab 200 mg every 3 weeks or cemiplimab 350 mg every 2 weeks was administered to patients. Bulk TCR sequencing was performed on 10 to 11 peripheral blood samples from a handful of patients to compare blood and tumor clonotypes. On average, peripheral blood samples yielded 36,536 unique clonotypes and 113,528 TCR templates (range roughly 24,000-280,000). The paper as a whole reports these results and caveats: Where the novel T cell clones came from was not identified, and possible sources could include lymphoid organs or rare unexpanded clones inside the tumor or in the tumor periphery. About two fifths of the TCR clonotypes from tumors also showed up in blood, and some novel exhausted tumor clones were present in pre-treatment blood, which suggests peripheral recruitment.

CDR1 and CDR2 are read off the germline V gene as MDHEN and SYDVKM. The CDR3 spans 15 residues, from the cysteine through the phenylalanine. Only the CDR3 region is kept as DNA, spanning 45 bases read in frame from base 1. The junction carries 14 bases between V and J, which are trimmed by 6 bases and 5 bases respectively. In the paper's terms, the time point label means: before anti-PD-1 therapy. Genomic DNA extracted from tumor biopsies or peripheral blood was used for bulk TCRbeta sequencing, with input ranging from roughly 600 ng to 6,004 ng. All patients had histologically proven advanced or metastatic basal or squamous cell carcinoma and were poor candidates for surgical resection. Of the 11 to 12 patients making up the basal cell carcinoma cohort, roughly 8 underwent bulk tumor TCR sequencing. A remark on this clone: Its antigen is not yet known. One base away there is no much larger clone; base qualities are not given.

The immunoSEQ platform was used for deep TCRbeta sequencing. From the authors' description of their analysis: Only productive rearrangements were exported from the immunoSEQ Analyzer for further analysis. T cell phenotypes were assigned to bulk TCRbeta clonotypes by matching the clonotypes to single-cell RNA+TCR-seq clones that had the same TCRbeta sequence. Clone enrichment in tumor was computed as tumor frequency divided by PBMC frequency from bulk TCR sequencing. GLIPH was used to group TCRs into specificity groups, clusters of distinct TCRs likely recognizing common antigens via shared CDR3 motifs. TCRdb provides this immuneACCESS table in a form limited to in-frame rearrangements. Some clones are lacking; in checked studies, under half of them reflect an unresolved V gene, and why the rest are absent is not known. That table furnishes V, J and clone size, whereas the DNA furnished D and trimming. The table for this sample lists tens of thousands of clones; over 75% of them were counted only once. The top ten constitute 13% of the sample.

This TCR derives from a human donor with basal cell carcinoma. The receptor chain draws on TRBV28 and TRBJ1-6, with the D gene not clear enough to name. Sequences were derived from PBMCs, sampled before anti-PD-1 treatment. The DNA sequence is as follows: TGTGCCAGCAGGCATACGAGTGGGAATAATTCACCCCTCCACTTT. Its translation is CASRHTSGNNSPLHF.